This T cell receptor (beta chain) was retrieved from a study of T cells in tuberculosis (dated by TCRdb to the late 2010s). Describing the broader study: In the study, CD1B tetramers and high-throughput TCR immunosequencing were combined to characterize T cells specific for the mycobacterial lipid antigen glucose monomycolate (GMM). In a South African clinical cohort, IGRA-negative adolescents, IGRA-positive adolescents with latent tuberculosis and adults with active tuberculosis were compared, with under eleven people in each group. General study outcomes and caveats: A classifier using the diverse GMM-specific repertoire reached 87% accuracy (AUROC 0.8 to 0.95), compared with approximately 73% accuracy using GEM motif frequencies. The smaller NN-distances were partly driven by shorter CDR3-alpha lengths in active tuberculosis patients, and the difference for TCR-beta did not reach statistical significance. Clinical samples were selected based on the availability of cryopreserved specimens, with adults included as active tuberculosis cases and adolescents included as controls. Compared with IGRA-negative controls, TCR-alpha repertoires from active tuberculosis had smaller mean NN-distances to GMM-specific TCRs, which suggests that these TCRs underwent clonal expansion.

This clone was counted a single time. Its antigen has not been determined. No base qualities exist here, and no much larger clone lies one base off it. At study entry, a tuberculin skin test and the QuantiFERON-TB GOLD In-Tube IGRA were used to screen adolescents for latent tuberculosis infection. Immunosequencing was performed on unsorted cryopreserved PBMC and covered approximately 100,000 T cells per clinical donor on average. Eleven high schools in the Worcester region of the Western Cape, South Africa, served as enrollment sites for adolescents aged 12 to 18 years. Roughly 10 adolescents infected with M. tuberculosis and approximately ten uninfected adolescents were chosen and matched for age and sex. For the adolescents, PBMC were isolated by density centrifugation from freshly drawn heparinized blood and then cryopreserved. CDR1 SGHKS and CDR2 YYEKEE are derived from the germline V gene (reference sequence). Trimming takes 7 bases from V and 6 bases from J, and the germline ends sit 20 bases apart. The CDR3 numbers 14 residues from cysteine through phenylalanine. Only the CDR3 part of the read is kept: 42 bases, read in frame from the first base.

TCR libraries were generated with the immunoSEQ multiplex PCR assay, using TCR-beta and/or TCR-alpha/delta assays for each sample. The amplified TCR libraries were sequenced on the Illumina high-throughput platform. Per the original workflow: Clustering and dimensionality reduction were performed using pairwise TCRdist distances among GMM-specific receptors from ex vivo sorted or in vitro expanded T cells. Each clinical repertoire was scored by mean NN-distance, the average TCRdist to the nearest 10% of tetramer-positive reference sequences. GEM TCR motif frequency was calculated as the fraction of unique TCRs that matched known GEM sequences in V/J usage and CDR3 length. Linear discriminant analysis with leave-one-out cross-validation, implemented in scikit-learn, was used to classify active tuberculosis. Entries here come from immuneACCESS through TCRdb and include only in-frame sequences with V and J called. Some clones fail to appear in such tables; in the studies checked, an unresolved V gene covers under half of the shortfall, and the cause of the remainder is unknown. That table gives V, J and clone size, and the DNA gave D and trimming. Across this sample there are some 31,000 clones, with just over 90% seen only once. The ten top clones hold roughly 2.4% of the sample.

This sequence originates from a donor aged 10 to 29 with latent tuberculosis or without tuberculosis infection. Sequencing input: PBMCs. Recombination linked TRBV5-5 to TRBJ2-7; the D gene is perhaps TRBD2, on 5 matching bases. The CDR3 has the sequence CASSARASSSEQYF. The sequenced DNA: TGTGCCAGCTCCGCGAGGGCGTCTTCTAGCGAGCAGTACTTC. Reference TRBV5-5 and TRBJ2-7 genes cover what lies past the CDR3, so the full variable domain is DAGVTQSPTHLIKTRGQQVTLRCSPISGHKSVSWYQQVLGQGPQFIFQYYEKEERGRGNFPDRFSARQFPNYSSELNVNALLLGDSALYLCASSARASSSEQYFGPGTRLTVT.